The source of this TCR beta chain is a study of OX40 agonist ivuxolimab in advanced cancers. Study context: Allowance was made for prior anti-PD-1, anti-PD-L1 or anti-CTLA-4 therapy, and around 44% had some.

Turning to this clone: Its cognate antigen is unknown.

Whole-study results and caveats: Also present in some nonresponders was a low level of normalized T-cell clonal expansion.

No patient had autoimmune disease or received systemic immunosuppression. Here immunoSEQ multiplex PCR was the method, and the copy in TCRdb shows in-frame clones only, minus some. The sample has some 76,000 clones, roughly 80% seen once. Germline assignment: CDR1 SGHTA and CDR2 FQGNSA. The CDR3 is 13 residues long. V lost 4 bases and J 4 bases, leaving 8 bases between the germline ends. Sequences were derived from CD4+ or CD8+ T cells sorted from blood, sampled in a trial of the OX40 agonist ivuxolimab. This TCR was recovered from an adult with an advanced solid tumor such as melanoma, head and neck, liver or kidney cancer. This chain links TRBV7-2 with TRBJ2-1; no clear D. This CDR3 is CASSSQGYNEQFF. The CDR3 DNA reads as TGTGCCAGCAGCTCCCAAGGGTACAATGAGCAGTTCTTC.